The rows below give T cell receptor beta chains drawn from one sample of a study of identical twins. MiXCR, run by TCRdb on the 5' RACE reads, gives a single entry per CDR3 protein. The sample lists about 530,000 distinct CDR3 sequences, about 16% occurring once. The same sample was also used in a study of yellow fever vaccine responses in identical twins.

Sequenced sample: CD4+ T cells sorted from blood. The origin of the receptors is a woman younger than 30 in good health. The CDR3 runs from the conserved cysteine through the conserved F or W. Each record gives: CDR3 length, J gene, V gene, clone size, D gene, CDR3 DNA, CDR3 protein. The D gene is left open where the match is weak. Some rows mark clone size as missing; the rest say once, few, many or name a class of expanded clone.

cdr3_length: 15; j_call: TRBJ2-1; v_call: TRBV20-1; clone_size: many; d_call: TRBD2; cdr3_nt: TGCAGTGCTAGAGATCAAGGCCTAGCGGGAGGTGGGCAGTTCTTC; cdr3_aa: CSARDQGLAGGGQFF
cdr3_length: 13; j_call: TRBJ1-1; v_call: TRBV7-2; clone_size: few; d_call: TRBD1; cdr3_nt: TGTGCCAGCAGCTTGACAGGGCCCACTGAAGCTTTCTTT; cdr3_aa: CASSLTGPTEAFF
cdr3_length: 16; j_call: TRBJ2-3; v_call: TRBV5-1; clone_size: NA; d_call: TRBD2; cdr3_nt: TGCGCCAGCAGCCTACCGGGACTAGCGGTCACAGATACGCAGTATTTT; cdr3_aa: CASSLPGLAVTDTQYF
cdr3_length: 17; j_call: TRBJ2-6; v_call: TRBV5-1; clone_size: few; d_call: NA; cdr3_nt: TGCGCCAGCAGCTTATTGCTGCCGTCCTCTGGGGCCAACGTCCTGACTTTC; cdr3_aa: CASSLLLPSSGANVLTF
cdr3_length: 15; j_call: TRBJ1-4; v_call: TRBV10-3; clone_size: few; d_call: TRBD1; cdr3_nt: TGTGCCATCAGTGGGACAGGGGGCCGTAATGAAAAACTGTTTTTT; cdr3_aa: CAISGTGGRNEKLFF
cdr3_length: 16; j_call: TRBJ1-5; v_call: TRBV20-1; clone_size: few; d_call: TRBD1; cdr3_nt: TGCAGTGCTAGAGACACACCGACAGGGGCGGGGCAGCCCCAGCATTTT; cdr3_aa: CSARDTPTGAGQPQHF
cdr3_length: 15; j_call: TRBJ1-2; v_call: TRBV20-1; clone_size: NA; d_call: NA; cdr3_nt: TGCAGTGCTAGAGATCTGGACCAGTGGGACTATGGCTACACCTTC; cdr3_aa: CSARDLDQWDYGYTF
cdr3_length: 20; j_call: TRBJ2-1; v_call: TRBV27; clone_size: NA; d_call: TRBD2; cdr3_nt: TGTGCCAGCAGTTTATCGGCTCTGATTACCGGGACTAGCGGGGTCTATGAGCAGTTCTTC; cdr3_aa: CASSLSALITGTSGVYEQFF
cdr3_length: 13; j_call: TRBJ2-7; v_call: TRBV20-1; clone_size: few; d_call: TRBD2; cdr3_nt: TGCAGTGCTCGCGGGGGTAGCTCCTACGAGCAGTACTTC; cdr3_aa: CSARGGSSYEQYF
cdr3_length: 12; j_call: TRBJ2-1; v_call: TRBV9; clone_size: NA; d_call: NA; cdr3_nt: TGTGCCAGCAGCGTAGAAGCTAGCGAGCAGTTCTTC; cdr3_aa: CASSVEASEQFF
cdr3_length: 14; j_call: TRBJ2-1; v_call: TRBV7-8; clone_size: few; d_call: TRBD1; cdr3_nt: TGTGCCATCGGCGCGAGACAGGGTTACAATGAGCAGTTCTTC; cdr3_aa: CAIGARQGYNEQFF
cdr3_length: 16; j_call: TRBJ2-1; v_call: TRBV11-2; clone_size: few; d_call: TRBD2; cdr3_nt: TGTGCCAGCAGCTACCAGGGACTAGCGGCAAACAATGAGCAGTTCTTC; cdr3_aa: CASSYQGLAANNEQFF
cdr3_length: 15; j_call: TRBJ1-1; v_call: TRBV6-1; clone_size: few; d_call: NA; cdr3_nt: TGTGCCAGCAGTCTGGGGACCCTGCGGGACACTGAAGCTTTCTTT; cdr3_aa: CASSLGTLRDTEAFF
cdr3_length: 17; j_call: TRBJ2-1; v_call: TRBV7-8; clone_size: NA; d_call: TRBD2; cdr3_nt: TGTGCCAGCAGCTTATCGCAAGCGGGAGGAGGATACAATGAGCAGTTCTTC; cdr3_aa: CASSLSQAGGGYNEQFF
cdr3_length: 15; j_call: TRBJ2-1; v_call: TRBV7-2; clone_size: NA; d_call: NA; cdr3_nt: TGTGCCAGCAGCTCGTGGGGGGGCACCTACAATGAGCAGTTCTTC; cdr3_aa: CASSSWGGTYNEQFF
cdr3_length: 17; j_call: TRBJ2-2; v_call: TRBV11-2; clone_size: few; d_call: TRBD2; cdr3_nt: TGTGCCAGCAGCCAACAGGCCGGCGGGGGATACACCGGGGAGCTGTTTTTT; cdr3_aa: CASSQQAGGGYTGELFF
cdr3_length: 13; j_call: TRBJ1-1; v_call: TRBV7-2; clone_size: few; d_call: NA; cdr3_nt: TGTGCCACCTACGGGACGGTTAACACTGAAGCTTTCTTT; cdr3_aa: CATYGTVNTEAFF
cdr3_length: 13; j_call: TRBJ2-3; v_call: TRBV20-1; clone_size: many; d_call: NA; cdr3_nt: TGCAGTGCTAGGGAAGCTAGCACAGATACGCAGTATTTT; cdr3_aa: CSAREASTDTQYF
cdr3_length: 15; j_call: TRBJ1-5; v_call: TRBV3-1; clone_size: NA; d_call: NA; cdr3_nt: TGTGCCAGCAGCCAAGGGGAGGGGTCGGGGCAGCCCCAGCATTTT; cdr3_aa: CASSQGEGSGQPQHF
cdr3_length: 12; j_call: TRBJ2-5; v_call: TRBV20-1; clone_size: NA; d_call: NA; cdr3_nt: TGCAGTGCTAGTTCGCAGGGGGAGACCCAGTACTTC; cdr3_aa: CSASSQGETQYF
cdr3_length: 16; j_call: TRBJ1-2; v_call: TRBV6-1; clone_size: few; d_call: NA; cdr3_nt: TGTGCCAGCAGTGCGTCTGACAGGTTCTTAGTTGATGGCTACACCTTC; cdr3_aa: CASSASDRFLVDGYTF
cdr3_length: 13; j_call: TRBJ2-7; v_call: TRBV12-5; clone_size: NA; d_call: NA; cdr3_nt: TGTGCTAGTGGTTTGGTACGAAATGTCGAGCAGTACTTC; cdr3_aa: CASGLVRNVEQYF
cdr3_length: 14; j_call: TRBJ1-2; v_call: TRBV4-1; clone_size: few; d_call: TRBD1; cdr3_nt: TGCGCCAGCAGCCAGACAGGGGCGGACTATGGCTACACCTTC; cdr3_aa: CASSQTGADYGYTF
cdr3_length: 16; j_call: TRBJ2-2; v_call: TRBV6-1; clone_size: few; d_call: NA; cdr3_nt: TGTGCCAGCAGTCAAATGGGGTTTGTGAACACCGGGGAGCTGTTTTTT; cdr3_aa: CASSQMGFVNTGELFF
cdr3_length: 17; j_call: TRBJ2-2; v_call: TRBV24-1; clone_size: few; d_call: TRBD2; cdr3_nt: TGTGCCACCAGGGGCGGGGACGCGGGAGTGAACACCGGGGAGCTGTTTTTT; cdr3_aa: CATRGGDAGVNTGELFF
cdr3_length: 16; j_call: TRBJ2-3; v_call: TRBV6-1; clone_size: NA; d_call: TRBD1; cdr3_nt: TGTGCCAGCAGTGTTGAGGACAGGGGGCGTGTGGATACGCAGTATTTT; cdr3_aa: CASSVEDRGRVDTQYF
cdr3_length: 18; j_call: TRBJ2-1; v_call: TRBV5-1; clone_size: few; d_call: TRBD2; cdr3_nt: TGCGCCAGCAACACCGGGACTAGCGGGAGACCTCTCTACAATGAGCAGTTCTTC; cdr3_aa: CASNTGTSGRPLYNEQFF
cdr3_length: 17; j_call: TRBJ2-3; v_call: TRBV10-3; clone_size: few; d_call: NA; cdr3_nt: TGTGCCATCACCTCACGGGGGCTAGCGATAGGCGCAGATACGCAGTATTTT; cdr3_aa: CAITSRGLAIGADTQYF
cdr3_length: 16; j_call: TRBJ2-1; v_call: TRBV12-3/TRBV12-4; clone_size: few; d_call: NA; cdr3_nt: TGTGCCAGCAGCCCGCCCCCTAGCAGCTCCTACAATGAGCAGTTCTTC; cdr3_aa: CASSPPPSSSYNEQFF
cdr3_length: 14; j_call: TRBJ2-2; v_call: TRBV5-1; clone_size: few; d_call: NA; cdr3_nt: TGCGCCAGCAGCTTGGAACAGACAACCGGGGAGCTGTTTTTT; cdr3_aa: CASSLEQTTGELFF
cdr3_length: 14; j_call: TRBJ2-3; v_call: TRBV2; clone_size: NA; d_call: TRBD2; cdr3_nt: TGTGCCTGCGCGACTAGCCTTTGGACAGATACGCAGTATTTT; cdr3_aa: CACATSLWTDTQYF
cdr3_length: 13; j_call: TRBJ2-7; v_call: TRBV9; clone_size: NA; d_call: NA; cdr3_nt: TGTGCCAGCAGCCCAGCGCCTAAATCCGAGCAGTACTTC; cdr3_aa: CASSPAPKSEQYF
cdr3_length: 16; j_call: TRBJ2-2; v_call: TRBV10-3; clone_size: few; d_call: NA; cdr3_nt: TGTGCCATCAGTGAGTCGGGACACGAGAACACCGGGGAGCTGTTTTTT; cdr3_aa: CAISESGHENTGELFF
cdr3_length: 16; j_call: TRBJ2-1; v_call: TRBV27; clone_size: NA; d_call: NA; cdr3_nt: TGTGCCAGCAGTTCCACACCTTCCAAGGGGGGCAATGAGCAGTTCTTC; cdr3_aa: CASSSTPSKGGNEQFF
cdr3_length: 18; j_call: TRBJ2-1; v_call: TRBV10-3; clone_size: NA; d_call: TRBD2; cdr3_nt: TGTGCCATCAGTGGGGGACTAGCGGGGGGTCGCTCCTACAATGAGCAGTTCTTC; cdr3_aa: CAISGGLAGGRSYNEQFF
cdr3_length: 13; j_call: TRBJ1-2; v_call: TRBV2; clone_size: few; d_call: NA; cdr3_nt: TGTGCTACTCAGGGACTGGGGGTCTATGGCTACACCTTC; cdr3_aa: CATQGLGVYGYTF
cdr3_length: 14; j_call: TRBJ2-5; v_call: TRBV12-3/TRBV12-4; clone_size: many; d_call: NA; cdr3_nt: TGTGCCAGCAGTTTTTGGCCGTACCAAGAGACCCAGTACTTC; cdr3_aa: CASSFWPYQETQYF